This is a list of T cell receptor beta chains from one sample in a study of T cell responses to AZD1222 COVID-19 vaccine. Measured with immunoSEQ multiplex PCR; TCRdb has only the in-frame clones, and not every one. Of about 99,000 clones in the sample, 70% to 90% were seen once. The sequencing used peripheral blood, collected on day 0 of AZD1222 vaccination. The receptors were gathered from an adult in good health. CDR3s include the opening cysteine and the closing phenylalanine or tryptophan. The D gene is left open where the match is weak. Size is stated for part of the rows, as once, few or many counts, or as a class when the clone is expanded.

j_call d_call v_call clone_size cdr3_nt cdr3_aa
TRBJ1-1 NA TRBV30 few TGTGCCTGGGCCCAGGTGGGCCGAAGGGCTTTCTTT CAWAQVGRRAFF
TRBJ2-3 TRBD2 TRBV19 once TGTGCCAGTAGTATTCGTCTAGCGGGGATCACAGATACGCAGTATTTT CASSIRLAGITDTQYF
TRBJ2-3 NA TRBV27 medium-sized TGTGCCAGCATTCTGGACGGACACCAACGAGATACGCAGTATTTT CASILDGHQRDTQYF
TRBJ2-7 NA TRBV20-1 NA TGCAGTGCTAGGGGGAAGTACGAGCAGTACTTC CSARGKYEQYF
TRBJ2-5 NA TRBV6-5 once TGTGCCAGCAGTTACTCGGGCAGCATCCAAGAGACCCAGTACTTC CASSYSGSIQETQYF
TRBJ1-2 NA TRBV4-1 NA TGCGCCAGCAGCCAATATAATGGCTACACCTTC CASSQYNGYTF
TRBJ2-5 NA TRBV7-2 NA TGTGCCAGCAGCTTAGCGGGGGGATGGGAGACCCAGTACTTC CASSLAGGWETQYF
TRBJ2-2 TRBD2 TRBV9 NA TGTGCCAGCAGCCCCCTTTTAGCGGGGGGGACCGGGGAGCTGTTTTTT CASSPLLAGGTGELFF
TRBJ2-1 NA TRBV5-4 NA TGTGCCAGCAGCCCGCCGCGTGGGCCTACCCCCTTAAATGAGCAGTTCTTC CASSPPRGPTPLNEQFF
TRBJ2-1 NA TRBV7-8 NA TGTGCCAGCAGCTTATACGGTAAGGCAATGAGCTCCTACAATGAGCAGTTCTTC CASSLYGKAMSSYNEQFF
TRBJ1-1 NA TRBV7-3 once TGTGCCAGCAGCCCCACGACGGGGAGTGCTGAAGCTTTCTTT CASSPTTGSAEAFF
TRBJ2-5 NA TRBV9 once TGTGCCAGCAGCGTAGGGGGCGGTTTGCAAGAGACCCAGTACTTC CASSVGGGLQETQYF